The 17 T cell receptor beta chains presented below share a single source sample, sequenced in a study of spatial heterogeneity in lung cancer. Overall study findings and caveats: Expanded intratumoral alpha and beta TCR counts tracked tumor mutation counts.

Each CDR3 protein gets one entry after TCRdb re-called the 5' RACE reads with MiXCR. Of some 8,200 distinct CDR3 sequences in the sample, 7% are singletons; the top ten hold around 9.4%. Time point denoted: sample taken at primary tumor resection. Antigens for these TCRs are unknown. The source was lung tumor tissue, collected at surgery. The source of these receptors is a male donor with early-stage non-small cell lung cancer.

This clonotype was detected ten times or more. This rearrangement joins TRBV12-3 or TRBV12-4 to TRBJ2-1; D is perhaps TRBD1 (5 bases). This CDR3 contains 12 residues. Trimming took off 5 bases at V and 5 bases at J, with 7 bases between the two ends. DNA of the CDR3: TGTGCCAGCAGTCGACAGAACAATGAGCAGTTCTTC. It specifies CASSRQNNEQFF.

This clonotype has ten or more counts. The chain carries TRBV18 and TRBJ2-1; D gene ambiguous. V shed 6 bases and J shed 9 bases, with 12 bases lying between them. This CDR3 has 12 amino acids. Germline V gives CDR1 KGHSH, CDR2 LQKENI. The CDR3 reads CASSRSELEQFF. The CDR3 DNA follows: TGTGCCAGCTCGCGCTCGGAGCTTGAGCAGTTCTTC.

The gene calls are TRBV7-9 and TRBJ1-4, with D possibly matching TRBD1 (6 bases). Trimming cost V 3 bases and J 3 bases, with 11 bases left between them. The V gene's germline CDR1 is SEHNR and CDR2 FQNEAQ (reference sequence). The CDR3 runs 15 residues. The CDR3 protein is CASSLWTDSNEKLFF. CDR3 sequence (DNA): TGTGCCAGCAGCTTGTGGACAGACTCTAATGAAAAACTGTTTTTT.

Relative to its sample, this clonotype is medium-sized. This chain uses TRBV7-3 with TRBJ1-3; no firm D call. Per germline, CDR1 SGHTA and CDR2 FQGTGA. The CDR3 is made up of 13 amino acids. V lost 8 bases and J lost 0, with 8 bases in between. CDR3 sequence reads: CASGVDSGNTIYF. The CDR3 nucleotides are TGTGCCAGCGGGGTCGACTCTGGAAACACCATATATTTT.

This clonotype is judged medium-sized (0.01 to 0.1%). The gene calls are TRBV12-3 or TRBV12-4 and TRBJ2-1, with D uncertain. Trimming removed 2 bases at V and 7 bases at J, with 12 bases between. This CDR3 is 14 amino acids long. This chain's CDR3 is CASSLSPSTNEQFF. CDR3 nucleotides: TGTGCCAGCAGTTTATCCCCTAGTACAAATGAGCAGTTCTTC.

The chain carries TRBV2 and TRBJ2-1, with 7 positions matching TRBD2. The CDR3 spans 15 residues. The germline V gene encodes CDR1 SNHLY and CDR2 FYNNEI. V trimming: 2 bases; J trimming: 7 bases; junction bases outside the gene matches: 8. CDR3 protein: CASSELAGAGNEQFF. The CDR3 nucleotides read TGTGCCAGCAGTGAATTGGCGGGAGCGGGTAATGAGCAGTTCTTC.

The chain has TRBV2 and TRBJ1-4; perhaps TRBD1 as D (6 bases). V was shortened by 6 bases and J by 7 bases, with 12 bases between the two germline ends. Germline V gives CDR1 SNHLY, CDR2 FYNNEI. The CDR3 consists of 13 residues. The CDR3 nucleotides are TGTGCCAGCAGCCAGCAGGGGTCTGAAAAACTGTTTTTT. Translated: CASSQQGSEKLFF.

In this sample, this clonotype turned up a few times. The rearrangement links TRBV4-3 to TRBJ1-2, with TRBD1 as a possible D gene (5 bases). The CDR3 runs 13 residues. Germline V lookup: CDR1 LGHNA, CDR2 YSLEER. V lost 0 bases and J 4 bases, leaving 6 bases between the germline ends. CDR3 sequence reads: CASSQEGGYGYTF. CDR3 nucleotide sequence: TGCGCCAGCAGCCAAGAGGGGGGCTATGGCTACACCTTC.

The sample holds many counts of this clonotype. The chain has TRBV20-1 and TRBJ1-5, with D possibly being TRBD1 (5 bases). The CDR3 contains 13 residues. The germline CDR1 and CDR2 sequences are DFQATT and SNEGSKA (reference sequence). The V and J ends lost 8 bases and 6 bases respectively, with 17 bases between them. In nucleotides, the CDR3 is TGCAGTCTAACCGTCGACAGTACTCAGCCCCAGCATTTT. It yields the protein CSLTVDSTQPQHF.

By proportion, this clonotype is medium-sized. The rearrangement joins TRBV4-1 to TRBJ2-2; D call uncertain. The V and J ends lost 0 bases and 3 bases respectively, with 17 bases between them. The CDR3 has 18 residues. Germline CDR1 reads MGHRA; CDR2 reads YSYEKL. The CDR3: CASSQDTSKAQHTGELFF. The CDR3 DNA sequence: TGCGCCAGCAGCCAAGATACCTCCAAAGCGCAGCACACCGGGGAGCTGTTTTTT.

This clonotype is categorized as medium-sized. The CDR3 region has the DNA TGCAGTGCTAGAGATCTGAGGCTAGCAGAAGAGACCCAGTACTTC. It is translated as CSARDLRLAEETQYF. The rearrangement joins TRBV20-1 to TRBJ2-5; possibly TRBD2 for D (5 bases). The germline V and J ends were trimmed by 0 bases and 3 bases, with 14 bases remaining between them. The germline V gene has CDR1 DFQATT and CDR2 SNEGSKA (reference sequence). This CDR3 is 15 amino acids long.

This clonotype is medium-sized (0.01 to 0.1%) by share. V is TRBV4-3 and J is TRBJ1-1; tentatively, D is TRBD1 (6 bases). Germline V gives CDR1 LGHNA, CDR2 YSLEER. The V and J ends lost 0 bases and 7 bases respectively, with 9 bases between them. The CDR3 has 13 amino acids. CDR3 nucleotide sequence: TGCGCCAGCAGCCAAGATAGGGGGTTTGAAGCTTTCTTT. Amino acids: CASSQDRGFEAFF.

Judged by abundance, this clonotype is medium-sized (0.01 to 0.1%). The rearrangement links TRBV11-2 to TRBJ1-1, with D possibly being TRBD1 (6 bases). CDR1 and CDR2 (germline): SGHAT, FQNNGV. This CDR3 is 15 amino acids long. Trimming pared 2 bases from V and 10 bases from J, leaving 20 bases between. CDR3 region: CASSLSPGHTVGAFF. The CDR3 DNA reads TGTGCCAGCAGCTTATCACCGGGACATACCGTAGGAGCTTTCTTT. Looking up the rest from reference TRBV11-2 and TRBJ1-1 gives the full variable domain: EAGVAQSPRYKIIEKRQSVAFWCNPISGHATLYWYQQILGQGPKLLIQFQNNGVVDDSQLPKDRFSAERLKGVDSTLKIQPAKLEDSAVYLCASSLSPGHTVGAFFGQGTRLTVV.

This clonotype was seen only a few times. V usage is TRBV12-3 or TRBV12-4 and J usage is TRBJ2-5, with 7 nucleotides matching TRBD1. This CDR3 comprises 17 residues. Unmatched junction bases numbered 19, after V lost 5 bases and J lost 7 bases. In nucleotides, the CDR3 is TGTGCCAGCAGTCCTAATCCCACTGGACAGGAAAGGGGGACCCAGTACTTC. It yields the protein CASSPNPTGQERGTQYF.

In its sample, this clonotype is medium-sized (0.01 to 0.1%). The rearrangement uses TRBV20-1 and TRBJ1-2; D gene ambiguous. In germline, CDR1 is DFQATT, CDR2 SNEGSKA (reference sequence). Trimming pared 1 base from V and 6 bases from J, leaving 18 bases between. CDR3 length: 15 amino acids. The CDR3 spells CSARGDMRVKDGYTF. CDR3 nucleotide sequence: TGCAGTGCTAGAGGGGATATGAGGGTGAAGGATGGCTACACCTTC.

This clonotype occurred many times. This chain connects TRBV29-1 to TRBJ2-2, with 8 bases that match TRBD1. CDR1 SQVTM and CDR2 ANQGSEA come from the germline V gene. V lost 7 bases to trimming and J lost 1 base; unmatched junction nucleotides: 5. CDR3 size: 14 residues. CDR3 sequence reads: CSGTGQGNTGELFF. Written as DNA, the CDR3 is TGCAGCGGAACTGGACAGGGGAACACCGGGGAGCTGTTTTTT.

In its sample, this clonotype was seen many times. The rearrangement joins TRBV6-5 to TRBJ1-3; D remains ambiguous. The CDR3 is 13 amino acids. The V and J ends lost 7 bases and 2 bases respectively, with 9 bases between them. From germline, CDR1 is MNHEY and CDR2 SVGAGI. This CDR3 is CASKISTGNTIYF. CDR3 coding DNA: TGTGCCAGCAAGATTTCGACTGGAAACACCATATATTTT.